The rows below give T cell receptor beta chains drawn from one sample of a study of shared clonotypes between healthy human individuals. Assay: immunoSEQ multiplex PCR; the TCRdb copy retains only in-frame clones and omits some. This table holds under 650,000 clones, 90% to 96% found once. The sample comprised naive CD4+ T cells sorted from blood. Receptors originate from a woman aged 25-40 years in good health. CDR3s include the opening cysteine and the closing phenylalanine or tryptophan. A D gene is named only where the DNA matches it firmly.

>TRBV4-2|.|TRBJ1-5|17
TGTGCCAGCAGCCAAGCCTTTTGGACAGATAGCAATCAGCCCCAGCATTTT
CASSQAFWTDSNQPQHF
>TRBV5-1|.|TRBJ2-3|13
TGCGCCAGCAGCCGCGAACCCCAGCGACTGCAGTATTTT
CASSREPQRLQYF
>TRBV27|TRBD2|TRBJ2-1|15
TGTGCCAGCTCCCGGAAGCCTAGCGGGATCAATGAGCAGTTCTTC
CASSRKPSGINEQFF
>TRBV5-8|TRBD2|TRBJ2-3|16
TGTGCCAGCAGCTGGTTCGGACTAGCGACCACAGATACGCAGTATTTT
CASSWFGLATTDTQYF
>TRBV30|.|TRBJ2-7|12
TGTGCCTGGAGTGTATCAGGGCACGAGCAGTACTTC
CAWSVSGHEQYF
>TRBV10-3|.|TRBJ2-7|14
TGTGCCATCAGCCAGGGGGGGCTTCCCACGGAGCAGTACTTC
CAISQGGLPTEQYF
>TRBV25-1|TRBD1|TRBJ2-7|14
TGTGCCAGCACTCCACAGGGGGCGTCAGGCGAGCAGTACTTC
CASTPQGASGEQYF
>TRBV28|.|TRBJ1-1|18
TGTGCCAGCAGTTTCTCTCACGTTACAGGGAGCCTGAACACTGAAGCTTTCTTT
CASSFSHVTGSLNTEAFF
>TRBV7-9|.|TRBJ2-1|15
TGTGCCAGCAGCTTTCCGGGATTACAAATCAATGAGCAGTTCTTC
CASSFPGLQINEQFF
>TRBV29-1|TRBD1|TRBJ2-7|15
TGCAGCGTTACTACGCCGGGACAGGGGGCTCGGGAGCAGTACTTC
CSVTTPGQGAREQYF
>TRBV7-9|.|TRBJ1-5|12
TGTGCCAGCACCAACTCAAATCAGCCCCAGCATTTT
CASTNSNQPQHF
>TRBV30|.|TRBJ1-1|13
TGTGCCTGGAGTATAGAGGGGGGGACTGAAGCTTTCTTT
CAWSIEGGTEAFF
>TRBV29-1|TRBD2|TRBJ2-7|15
TGCAGCTTCGAGGATCCCCAGCGGGAGGGCTACGAGCAGTACTTC
CSFEDPQREGYEQYF
>TRBV5-1|.|TRBJ2-3|15
TGCGCCAGCAGCCTACCCTCGGAGACCACAGATACGCAGTATTTT
CASSLPSETTDTQYF
>TRBV2|.|TRBJ2-1|15
TGTGCCAGCAGCGGGGGCCCAAGCTCCTACAATGAGCAGTTCTTC
CASSGGPSSYNEQFF
>TRBV2|TRBD1|TRBJ2-7|15
TGTGCCAGCATGGATTGGGGGACAGGGGAAGTCGAGCAGTACTTC
CASMDWGTGEVEQYF
>TRBV7-9|.|TRBJ2-7|12
TGTGCCAGCAGCCCGGTCCCCTACGAGCAGTACTTC
CASSPVPYEQYF
>TRBV7-9|TRBD2|TRBJ2-1|13
TGTGCCAGCGCCGAGCGGGATGGGGGTGAGCAGTTCTTC
CASAERDGGEQFF
>TRBV27|.|TRBJ2-7|14
TGTGCCAGCAGTTTATCTTGGACGACCTACGAGCAGTACTTC
CASSLSWTTYEQYF
>TRBV10-3|.|TRBJ1-3|13
TGTGCCACGGACCGCGGCTCTGGAAACACCATATATTTT
CATDRGSGNTIYF
>TRBV5-5|.|TRBJ1-1|16
TGTGCCAGCAGCCCGCCCCCACGCGGCGGGAACACTGAAGCTTTCTTT
CASSPPPRGGNTEAFF
>TRBV10-3|TRBD2|TRBJ2-1|16
TGTGCCATCAGTGAGCCCCGGACTAGCGGGCACCGAGAGCAGTTCTTC
CAISEPRTSGHREQFF
>TRBV28|.|TRBJ2-1|15
TGTGCCAGCAGTTTAAAACAGGGCTCCCGGGACGAGCAGTTCTTC
CASSLKQGSRDEQFF
>TRBV10-1|.|TRBJ2-1|15
TGCGCCAGCAGTGAGAGCCCATGGGATCCAACTGAGCAGTTCTTC
CASSESPWDPTEQFF